Listed here are 11 T cell receptor beta chains from one sample, sequenced in a study of blood T cell repertoires in COVID-19. TCRdb keeps only in-frame clones here, not all; method: immunoSEQ multiplex PCR. This sample carries about 250,000 clones, roughly 90% of them seen once, and the ten largest clones take under 2.5%. Sequencing was done on a sample of peripheral blood. The receptors shown here come from a woman between 40 and 50 years old who had recovered from COVID-19.

The J gene is TRBJ2-7, the V gene TRBV27; 8 nucleotides align to TRBD2. The CDR3 has 14 residues. The J segment lost 7 bases and the V segment lost 5 bases, leaving 10 bases of the junction unmatched. Germline loops: CDR1 MNHEY, CDR2 SMNVEV (reference sequence). CDR3 bases: TGTGCCAGCAGTCTTAACGGGGGGGCTCGGGAGCAGTACTTC. It codes for CASSLNGGAREQYF.

The rearrangement uses TRBV3-1 (or the pseudogene TRBV3-2) and TRBJ1-3; a weak D match, TRBD1 (6 bases). The CDR3 is 17 residues long. CDR1 and CDR2 from the germline V gene are LGHDT and YNNKEL (reference sequence). The V and J ends lost 2 bases and 0 bases respectively, with 14 bases between them. The CDR3 region has the DNA TGTGCCAGCAGCCAATGGCAGATGGGGGCCTCTGGAAACACCATATATTTT. Its translation: CASSQWQMGASGNTIYF.

This chain uses TRBV6-5 with TRBJ2-4; maybe TRBD1 (6 bases). CDR1 is MNHEY, CDR2 SVGAGI, per germline. CDR3 length: 12 residues. The V end was cut by 6 bases, the J end by 5 bases, with 8 bases between. The CDR3 DNA follows: TGTGCCAGCAGCCACAGGGAAAACATTCAGTACTTC. Amino acid sequence: CASSHRENIQYF.

The rearrangement joins TRBV19 to TRBJ1-1, with 7 bases aligning to TRBD1. V lost 1 base, J lost 10 bases, and 15 bases stayed unmatched. Looked up from germline, CDR1 is LNHDA and CDR2 is SQIVND (reference sequence). The CDR3 is made up of 16 amino acids. CDR3 in amino acids: CASSIGEGADSKVAFF. The CDR3 DNA sequence: TGTGCCAGTAGTATAGGTGAGGGGGCCGATTCAAAAGTAGCTTTCTTT.

This clone was found once. The chain recombines TRBV24-1 with TRBJ2-5; 7 positions agree with TRBD1. Losses at the gene ends were 3 bases for V and 0 bases for J; bases not matched to a gene: 9. This CDR3 has 17 residues. In germline, CDR1 is KGHDR, CDR2 SFDVKD. The chain's CDR3 is CATSDHRLGQDQETQYF. For the CDR3, the DNA is TGTGCCACCAGTGATCACCGTCTCGGACAGGACCAAGAGACCCAGTACTTC.

The rearrangement uses TRBV4-3 and TRBJ2-5; D may be TRBD1 (5 bases). CDR1 LGHNA and CDR2 YSLEER come from the germline V gene. V was clipped by 1 base and J by 4 bases, with 10 bases between them. This CDR3 contains 14 residues. The DNA of the CDR3 is TGCGCCAGCAGCCAAGGGCAGGGTGTAGAGACCCAGTACTTC. Translation: CASSQGQGVETQYF.

This chain uses TRBV9 with TRBJ2-2, with 8 positions matching TRBD1. V dropped 3 bases and J dropped 3; count of bases not matched to a gene: 10. The CDR3 consists of 17 residues. CDR1 and CDR2 from the germline V gene are SGDLS and YYNGEE. CDR3 DNA: TGTGCCAGCAGCGCCGACAGGGGAATGCGTGACACCGGGGAGCTGTTTTTT. Protein: CASSADRGMRDTGELFF.

The chain links TRBV27 to TRBJ2-7, with D possibly being TRBD1 (6 bases). Germline loops: CDR1 MNHEY, CDR2 SMNVEV (reference sequence). V dropped 5 bases and J dropped 2 bases, with 16 bases sitting between them. The CDR3 consists of 15 residues. CDR3 DNA: TGTGCCAGCAGTCCCCCCGGGACATACGCCTACGAGCAGTACTTC. Its protein is CASSPPGTYAYEQYF.

The chain uses TRBV30 and TRBJ2-7; 12 bases match TRBD2. Trimming took 5 bases from V and 4 from J; bases not matched to a gene: 3. The CDR3 is 13 amino acids. The V gene's germline CDR1 is GTSNPN and CDR2 SVGIG (reference sequence). The CDR3 protein is CAWASGRAYEQYF. CDR3 nucleotide sequence: TGTGCCTGGGCTAGCGGGAGGGCATACGAGCAGTACTTC. Full variable domain (remainder filled in from reference TRBV30 and TRBJ2-7): SQTIHQWPATLVQPVGSPLSLECTVEGTSNPNLYWYRQAAGRGLQLLFYSVGIGQISSEVPQNLSASRPQDRQFILSSKKLLLSDSGFYLCAWASGRAYEQYFGPGTRLTVT.

The rearrangement links TRBV6-6 to TRBJ2-5; perhaps TRBD1 as D (8 bases). There are 15 residues in the CDR3. Germline loops: CDR1 MNHNY, CDR2 SVGAGI (reference sequence). Deletions cut 5 bases from V and 4 bases from J, with 17 bases between. The CDR3 sequence is CASSTVQGEGETQYF. The CDR3 DNA reads TGTGCCAGCAGTACGGTACAGGGGGAGGGAGAGACCCAGTACTTC.

The J gene is TRBJ1-2, the V gene TRBV4-2; 8 nucleotides align to TRBD1. V lost 2 bases, J lost 0 bases, and 11 bases stayed unmatched. There are 18 residues in the CDR3. CDR1 LGHNA and CDR2 YNFKEQ come from the germline V gene. The CDR3 is CASSQNRITGGPNYGYTF. In nucleotides, the CDR3 is TGTGCCAGCAGCCAAAATCGAATTACAGGGGGACCTAACTATGGCTACACCTTC.